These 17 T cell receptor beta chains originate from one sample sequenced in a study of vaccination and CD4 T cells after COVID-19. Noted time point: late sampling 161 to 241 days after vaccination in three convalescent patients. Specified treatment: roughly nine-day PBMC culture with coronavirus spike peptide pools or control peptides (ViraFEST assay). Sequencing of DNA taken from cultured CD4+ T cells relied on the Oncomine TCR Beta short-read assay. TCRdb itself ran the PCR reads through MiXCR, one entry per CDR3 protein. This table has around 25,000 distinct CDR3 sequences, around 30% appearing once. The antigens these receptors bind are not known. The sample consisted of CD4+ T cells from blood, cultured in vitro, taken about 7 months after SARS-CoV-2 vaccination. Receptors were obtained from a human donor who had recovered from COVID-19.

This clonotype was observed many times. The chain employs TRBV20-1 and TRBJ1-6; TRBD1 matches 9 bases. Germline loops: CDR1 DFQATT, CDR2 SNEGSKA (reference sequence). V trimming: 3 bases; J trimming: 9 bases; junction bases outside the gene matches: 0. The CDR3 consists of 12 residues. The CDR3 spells CSARDRGSPLHF. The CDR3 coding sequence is TGCAGTGCTAGGGACAGGGGTTCACCCCTCCACTTT.

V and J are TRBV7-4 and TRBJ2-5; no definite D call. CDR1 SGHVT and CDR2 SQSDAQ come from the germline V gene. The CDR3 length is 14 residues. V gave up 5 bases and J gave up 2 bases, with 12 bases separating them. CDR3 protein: CASSVDPRQETQYF. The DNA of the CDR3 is TGTGCCAGCAGCGTAGATCCCAGGCAAGAGACCCAGTACTTC.

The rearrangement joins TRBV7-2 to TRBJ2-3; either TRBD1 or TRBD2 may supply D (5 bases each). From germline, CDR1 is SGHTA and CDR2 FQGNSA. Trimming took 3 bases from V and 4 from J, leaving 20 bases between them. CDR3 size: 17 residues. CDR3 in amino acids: CASSFTASSRGADTQYF. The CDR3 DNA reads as TGTGCCAGCAGCTTTACCGCTAGCAGTAGGGGCGCAGATACGCAGTATTTT.

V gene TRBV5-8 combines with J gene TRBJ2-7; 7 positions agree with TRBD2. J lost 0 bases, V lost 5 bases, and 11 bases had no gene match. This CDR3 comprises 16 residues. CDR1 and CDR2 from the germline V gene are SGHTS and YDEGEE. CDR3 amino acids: CASSSQLAPYSYEQYF. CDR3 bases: TGTGCCAGCAGTTCCCAACTAGCGCCCTACTCCTACGAGCAGTACTTC.

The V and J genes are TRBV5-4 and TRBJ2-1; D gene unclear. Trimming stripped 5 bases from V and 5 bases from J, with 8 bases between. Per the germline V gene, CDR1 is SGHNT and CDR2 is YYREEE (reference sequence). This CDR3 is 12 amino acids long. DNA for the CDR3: TGTGCCAGCAGTCAATCCGACAATGAGCAGTTCTTC. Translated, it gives CASSQSDNEQFF.

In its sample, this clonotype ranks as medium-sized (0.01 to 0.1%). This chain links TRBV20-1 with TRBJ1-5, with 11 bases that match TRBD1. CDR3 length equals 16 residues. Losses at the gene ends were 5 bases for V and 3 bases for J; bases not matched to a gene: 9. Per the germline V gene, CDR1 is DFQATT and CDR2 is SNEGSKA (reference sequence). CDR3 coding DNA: TGCAGTGCTGTACCGGGACAGGGGGTTAACAATCAGCCCCAGCATTTT. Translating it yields CSAVPGQGVNNQPQHF.

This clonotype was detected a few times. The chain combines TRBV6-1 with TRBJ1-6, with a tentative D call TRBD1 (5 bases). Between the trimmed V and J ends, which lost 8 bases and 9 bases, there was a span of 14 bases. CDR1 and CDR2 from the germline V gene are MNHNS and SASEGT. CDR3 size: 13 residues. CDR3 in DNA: TGTGCCAGCCGAGGGGCCCTGGGTTCACCCCTCCACTTT. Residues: CASRGALGSPLHF.

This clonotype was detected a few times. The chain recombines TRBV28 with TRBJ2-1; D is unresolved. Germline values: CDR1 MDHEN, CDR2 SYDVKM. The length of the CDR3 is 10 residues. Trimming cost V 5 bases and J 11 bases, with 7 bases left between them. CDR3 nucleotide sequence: TGTGCCAGCAGTCTGGGGAAGCAGTTCTTC. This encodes CASSLGKQFF. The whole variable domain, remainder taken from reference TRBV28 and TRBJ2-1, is DVKVTQSSRYLVKRTGEKVFLECVQDMDHENMFWYRQDPGLGLRLIYFSYDVKMKEKGDIPEGYSVSREKKERFSLILESASTNQTSMYLCASSLGKQFFGPGTRLTVL.

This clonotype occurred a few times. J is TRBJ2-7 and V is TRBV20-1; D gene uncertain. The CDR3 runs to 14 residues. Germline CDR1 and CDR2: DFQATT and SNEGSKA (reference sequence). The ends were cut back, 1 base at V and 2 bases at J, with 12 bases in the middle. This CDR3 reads CSARGQASPYEQYF. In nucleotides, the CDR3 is TGCAGTGCTAGAGGTCAGGCCTCACCCTACGAGCAGTACTTC.

The CDR3 loop reads CASKQGNEDTQYF. In DNA, the CDR3 is TGTGCCAGTAAACAGGGTAATGAAGATACGCAGTATTTT. V and J are TRBV19 and TRBJ2-3; D is possibly TRBD1 (6 bases). Germline V gives CDR1 LNHDA, CDR2 SQIVND (reference sequence). Trimming stripped 7 bases from V and 5 bases from J, with 13 bases between. The CDR3 is made up of 13 amino acids.

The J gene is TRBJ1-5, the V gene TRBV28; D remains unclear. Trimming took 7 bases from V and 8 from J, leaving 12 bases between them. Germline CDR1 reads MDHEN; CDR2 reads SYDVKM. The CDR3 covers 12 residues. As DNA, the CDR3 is TGTGCCAGCAACAAAGCCACGAAGCCCCAGCATTTT. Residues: CASNKATKPQHF.

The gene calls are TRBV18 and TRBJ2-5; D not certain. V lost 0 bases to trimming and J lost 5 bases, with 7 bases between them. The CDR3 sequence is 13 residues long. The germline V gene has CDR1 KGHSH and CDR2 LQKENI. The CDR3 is CASSPPGRETQYF. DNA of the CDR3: TGTGCCAGCTCACCACCCGGACGGGAGACCCAGTACTTC. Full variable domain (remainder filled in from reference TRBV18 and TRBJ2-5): NAGVMQNPRHLVRRRGQEARLRCSPMKGHSHVYWYRQLPEEGLKFMVYLQKENIIDESGMPKERFSAEFPKEGPSILRIQQVVRGDSAAYFCASSPPGRETQYFGPGTRLLVL.

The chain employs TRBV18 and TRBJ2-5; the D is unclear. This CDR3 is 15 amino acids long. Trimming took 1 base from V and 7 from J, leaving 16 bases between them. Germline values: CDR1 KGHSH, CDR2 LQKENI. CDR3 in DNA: TGTGCCAGCTCACCACAGAGCGACCCGTCTTCGACCCAGTACTTC. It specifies CASSPQSDPSSTQYF. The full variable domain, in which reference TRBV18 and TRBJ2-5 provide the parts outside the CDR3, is NAGVMQNPRHLVRRRGQEARLRCSPMKGHSHVYWYRQLPEEGLKFMVYLQKENIIDESGMPKERFSAEFPKEGPSILRIQQVVRGDSAAYFCASSPQSDPSSTQYFGPGTRLLVL.

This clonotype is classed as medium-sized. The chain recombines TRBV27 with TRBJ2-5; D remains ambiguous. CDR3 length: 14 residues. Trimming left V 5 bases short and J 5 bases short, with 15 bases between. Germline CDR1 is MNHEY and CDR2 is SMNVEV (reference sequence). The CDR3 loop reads CASSLTLETETQYF. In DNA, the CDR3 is TGTGCCAGCAGTCTCACGCTTGAGACGGAGACCCAGTACTTC.

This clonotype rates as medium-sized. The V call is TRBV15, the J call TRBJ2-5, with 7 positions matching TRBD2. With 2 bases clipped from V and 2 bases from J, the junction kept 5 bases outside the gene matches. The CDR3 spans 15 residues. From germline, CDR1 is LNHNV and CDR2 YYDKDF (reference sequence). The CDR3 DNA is TGTGCCACCAGCAGATTGGGGACTATTCAAGAGACCCAGTACTTC. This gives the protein CATSRLGTIQETQYF.

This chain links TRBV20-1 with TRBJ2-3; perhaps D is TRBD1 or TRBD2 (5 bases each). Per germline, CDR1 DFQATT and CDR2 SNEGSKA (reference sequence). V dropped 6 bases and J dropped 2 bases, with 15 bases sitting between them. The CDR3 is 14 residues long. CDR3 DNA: TGCAGTGCCCTCGACCTAGGGACCACAGATACGCAGTATTTT. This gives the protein CSALDLGTTDTQYF.

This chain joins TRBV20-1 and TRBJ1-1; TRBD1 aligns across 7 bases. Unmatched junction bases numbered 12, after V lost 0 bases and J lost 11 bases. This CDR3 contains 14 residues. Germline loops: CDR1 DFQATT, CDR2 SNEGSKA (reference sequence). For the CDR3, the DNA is TGCAGTGCTAGAGATCTTAATAGGGGGCTCCGGGCTTTCTTT. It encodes CSARDLNRGLRAFF.